The rows below give T cell receptor beta chains drawn from one sample of a study of T cell repertoires in cytomegalovirus infection. One entry per CDR3 protein, called by TCRdb with MiXCR from the reads. The sample lists approximately 630,000 distinct CDR3 sequences; roughly 26% were seen once. The sequencing sample was made of CD8+ T cells from PBMCs. These receptors were taken from a human donor in good health (CMV status not recorded). Some clones in this sample may be carry-over from other donors' samples. CDR3s include the opening cysteine and the closing phenylalanine or tryptophan. The order of the fields is clone size, J gene, D gene, V gene, CDR3 DNA, CDR3 protein. A D gene is named only where the DNA matches it firmly. A row's size may be missing; if present it is once, few, many or a size class.

- | TRBJ2-5 | - | TRBV15 | TGTGCCACCAGCAGAGATGGGGAGTCAGAGACCCAGTACTTC | CATSRDGESETQYF
- | TRBJ1-5 | - | TRBV20-1 | TGCAGTGCTAGAGAGCTCCCAACCCTTACCCTGGCGAATCAGCCCCAGCATTTT | CSARELPTLTLANQPQHF
- | TRBJ2-7 | - | TRBV27 | TGTGCCAGCAGTTTACGGCCGGCCGGGGATGACGAGCAGTACTTC | CASSLRPAGDDEQYF
- | TRBJ2-4 | - | TRBV20-1 | TGCAGTGCTAGTGTTTCCCCTATCTCTGGAAACATTCAGTACTTC | CSASVSPISGNIQYF
many | TRBJ2-3 | - | TRBV28 | TGTGCCAGCAGTTGGGCCCCTTCAGGCACAGATACGCAGTATTTT | CASSWAPSGTDTQYF
few | TRBJ1-5 | - | TRBV28 | TGTGCCAGCAGGATAACAGGGAATAGCAATCAGCCCCAGCATTTT | CASRITGNSNQPQHF
- | TRBJ2-4 | TRBD2 | TRBV12-3/TRBV12-4 | TGTGCCAGCAGACCTGGACTAGCAAACATTCAGTACTTC | CASRPGLANIQYF
many | TRBJ2-1 | - | TRBV11-1 | TGTGCCAGCAGCACCAGGACAGAGACAAATGAGCAGTTCTTC | CASSTRTETNEQFF
- | TRBJ2-4 | - | TRBV12-3/TRBV12-4 | TGTGCCAGCAGTTTAATCGGAGCCAAAAACATTCAGTACTTC | CASSLIGAKNIQYF
- | TRBJ1-1 | - | TRBV15 | TGTGCCACCAGCAGCCCCAGGGTAGAGATTACTGAAGCTTTCTTT | CATSSPRVEITEAFF
- | TRBJ1-5 | TRBD1 | TRBV7-8 | TGTGCCAGCAGCCCTGAAGGGACAGCCTTGGGGCCCCAGCATTTT | CASSPEGTALGPQHF
- | TRBJ1-1 | - | TRBV7-9 | TGTGCCAGCAGCTTACCAGGGGACACTGAAGCTTACTTT | CASSLPGDTEAYF
- | TRBJ2-1 | TRBD1 | TRBV6-5 | TGTGCCAGCAGTTACACAGGACAGGGCGGCAATGAGCAGTTCTTC | CASSYTGQGGNEQFF
- | TRBJ1-4 | - | TRBV2 | TGTGCCAGCAGTGTCCCTAATGAAAAACTGTTTTTT | CASSVPNEKLFF